This entry lists 5 T cell receptor beta chains sequenced from one sample in a study of T-cell reconstitution after alpha-beta-depleted transplantation in children. Researchers prepared the TCRbeta library using unique molecular identifiers, the study reports. TCRdb re-analysed the PCR reads in MiXCR, keeping a single row per CDR3 protein. Seen here are 200,000 to 300,000 distinct CDR3 sequences, 25% observed once, and the top ten hold around 2.5%. The specimen comprised PBMCs, sampled before TCRalphabeta/CD19-depleted stem cell transplant. Source of these receptors: a girl aged 2 to 10 with Fanconi anemia, due to receive a stem cell transplant.

This clonotype has only a few counts. V gene TRBV7-7 combines with J gene TRBJ2-1, with no clear D. Germline loops: CDR1 SSHAT, CDR2 FNYEAQ (reference sequence). The CDR3 loop spans 15 amino acids. V shed 9 bases and J shed 4 bases, with 19 bases lying between them. The CDR3 DNA sequence: TGTGCCAGATCGGTTGGTGGCGACTCGTACAATGAGCAGTTCTTC. It yields the protein CARSVGGDSYNEQFF.

The CDR3 region is CSANPPWRQETQYF. The CDR3 nucleotides read TGCAGTGCTAATCCCCCCTGGCGGCAAGAGACCCAGTACTTC. This rearrangement joins TRBV20-1 to TRBJ2-5, with unresolved D. The CDR3 contains 14 residues. Germline CDR1 reads DFQATT; CDR2 reads SNEGSKA (reference sequence). V was clipped by 4 bases and J by 2 bases, with 14 bases between them.

A remark on this clonotype: The CDR3 ends on some other residue instead of the conserved phenylalanine or tryptophan, so this is likely a read error. The chain links TRBV12-3 or TRBV12-4 to TRBJ1-2, with D perhaps TRBD1 (6 bases). This CDR3 spans 13 amino acids. Trimming cost V 5 bases and J 4 bases, with 11 bases left between them. CDR3 protein: CASSIRDTYGYTS. The CDR3 nucleotides are TGTGCCAGCAGTATCCGGGACACCTATGGCTACACCTCC.

In this sample, this clonotype turned up many times. This chain links TRBV29-1 with TRBJ1-1; D unclear. Per germline, CDR1 SQVTM and CDR2 ANQGSEA. V was clipped by 3 bases and J by 0 bases, with 11 bases between them. The CDR3 length is 14 residues. CDR3 sequence: CSVESRGMNTEAFF. The CDR3 DNA reads as TGCAGCGTTGAGTCAAGAGGTATGAACACTGAAGCTTTCTTT.

The rearrangement joins TRBV11-1 to TRBJ2-3, with 7 bases lining up with TRBD2. CDR1 is SGHAT and CDR2 is FQDESV in the germline V gene (reference sequence). The CDR3 sequence is 14 residues long. V lost 3 bases to trimming and J lost 5 bases; unmatched junction nucleotides: 5. The CDR3 nucleotides read TGTGCCAGCAGCTTTGGACTAGTGGGAGATACGCAGTATTTT. Encoded protein: CASSFGLVGDTQYF.